This T cell receptor (beta chain) was captured by sequencing in a study of blood T cell repertoires in COVID-19. For the study at large: Both acute and convalescent COVID-19 samples were obtained from the United States, Italy and Spain. T cells, B-cell-depleted T cells, or PBMCs provided the cDNA or gDNA that served as material.

In germline, CDR1 is PRHDT, CDR2 FYEKMQ (reference sequence). The V gene end was trimmed by 3 bases and the J gene end by 7 bases; junction bases not matched to a gene: 11. The CDR3 extends over 17 amino acids. Per the authors' pipeline: Amplification from reference gene primers served as the basis for estimated nucleated cell counts. Sequencing used immunoSEQ multiplex PCR; TCRdb keeps in-frame clones, though not all of them. The V and J calls and clone size were taken over from that table, and D and trimming were inferred from the DNA. Here the sample spans tens of thousands of clones, around 90% being singletons.

The sequence derives from a woman over 75 with active COVID-19. Sequencing input: peripheral blood. The V gene is TRBV13, the J gene TRBJ2-3; 12 bases agree with TRBD2. CDR3 nucleotide sequence: TGTGCCAGCAGCTTCTTATCTAGCGGGAGGGCCGGGAATACGCAGTATTTT. Protein sequence: CASSFLSSGRAGNTQYF.